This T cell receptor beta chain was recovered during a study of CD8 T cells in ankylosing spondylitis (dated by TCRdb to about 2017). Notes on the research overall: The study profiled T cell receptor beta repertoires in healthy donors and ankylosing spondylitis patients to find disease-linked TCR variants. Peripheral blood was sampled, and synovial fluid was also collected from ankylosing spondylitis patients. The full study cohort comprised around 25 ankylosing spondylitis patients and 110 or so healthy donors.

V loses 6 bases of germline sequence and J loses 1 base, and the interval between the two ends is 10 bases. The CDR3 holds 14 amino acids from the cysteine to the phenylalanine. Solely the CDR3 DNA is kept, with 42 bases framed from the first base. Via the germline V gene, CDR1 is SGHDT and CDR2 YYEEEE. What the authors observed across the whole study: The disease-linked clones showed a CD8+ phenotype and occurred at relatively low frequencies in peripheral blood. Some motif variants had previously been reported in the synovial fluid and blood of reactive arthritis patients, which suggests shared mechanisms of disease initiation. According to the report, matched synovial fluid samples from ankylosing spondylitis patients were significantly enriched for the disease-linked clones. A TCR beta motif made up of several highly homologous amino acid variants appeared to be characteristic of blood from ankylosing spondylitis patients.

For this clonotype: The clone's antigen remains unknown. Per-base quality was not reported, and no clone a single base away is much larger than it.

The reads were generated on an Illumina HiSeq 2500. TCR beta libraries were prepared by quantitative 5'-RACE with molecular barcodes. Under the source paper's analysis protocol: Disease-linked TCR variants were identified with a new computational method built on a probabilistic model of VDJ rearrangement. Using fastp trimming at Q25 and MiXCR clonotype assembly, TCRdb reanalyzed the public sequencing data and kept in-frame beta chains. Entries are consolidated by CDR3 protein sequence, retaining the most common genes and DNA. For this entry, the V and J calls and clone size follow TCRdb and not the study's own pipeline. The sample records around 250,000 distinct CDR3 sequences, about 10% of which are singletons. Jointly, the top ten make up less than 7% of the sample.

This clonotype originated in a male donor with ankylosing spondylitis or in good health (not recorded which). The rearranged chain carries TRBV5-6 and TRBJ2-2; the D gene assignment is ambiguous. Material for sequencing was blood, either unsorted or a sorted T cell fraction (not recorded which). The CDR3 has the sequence CASKESLNTGELFF. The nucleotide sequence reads TGTGCCAGCAAAGAAAGTTTGAACACCGGGGAGCTGTTTTTT.